The sample holds one count of the clone carrying this T cell receptor beta chain. What it binds is not known. Using a J-beta primer mix together with a sample-barcoded 5' primer, a second PCR was run for roughly 7 to 12 cycles. The template-switch adaptor, which had 12 random nucleotides, put a tag on each cDNA molecule. Per-sample output comprised a minimum of 3 million paired-end reads containing CDR3. From the 5' RACE reads, TCRdb called clonotypes with MiXCR, one entry per CDR3 protein. This table has some 1.5 million distinct CDR3 sequences, approximately 42% appearing once. The sample comes from a study of blood T cells in healthy people across ages. Study-level findings and limits: A strong correlation was seen between TCR beta diversity and naive T cell percentage.

The CDR3 is 15 residues long. The sequence came from a woman aged 18-30 years in good health. The V and J genes are TRBV12-3 or TRBV12-4 and TRBJ2-1; possible D gene TRBD2, 5 bases. The J call is uncertain, as TRBJ2-7 better fits the DNA end. Sequencing was done on a sample of blood. CDR3 sequence (DNA): TGTGCCAGCACCCTCACGCCTAGCTCCTACAATGAGCAGTACTTC. Translating it yields CASTLTPSSYNEQYF.